This TCR beta chain was obtained from a study of cytomegalovirus exposure and HLA in healthy donors. With respect to this clone: The target antigen is unknown.

13 Jbeta primers and 60 Vbeta primers were used for the PCR. Profiling relied on immunoSEQ multiplex PCR, and the TCRdb table lists in-frame clones only, not all of them. This table has tens of thousands of clones, around 84% appearing once. Whole-study findings and limits: TCR beta V segments were, for the most part, productive about 90% or about 30% of the time in an earlier analysis. Other equally common chains were less clonally expanded than HLA-associated TCR beta chains, a later analysis showed.

Sequencing was done on a sample of PBMCs. The receptor's source is a man aged 35-49 years in good health and CMV-seronegative.

CDR3 region: CASSVSGELGQPQHF. The CDR3 bases are TGTGCCAGCAGCGTATCAGGGGAGCTTGGTCAGCCCCAGCATTTT. This chain connects TRBV9 to TRBJ1-5; D is perhaps TRBD1 (6 bases). The germline CDR1 and CDR2 sequences are SGDLS and YYNGEE. The CDR3 extends over 15 amino acids. Between the trimmed V and J ends, which lost 1 base and 6 bases, there was a span of 14 bases.